This T cell receptor (beta chain) was identified in a study of cytomegalovirus exposure and HLA in healthy donors. General observations from the study: Later work showed greater clonal expansion in HLA-associated TCR beta chains than in equally common others. V segments that were indistinguishable, TRBV6-2 and TRBV6-3 among them, were omitted from analysis.

The PCR was carried out with 60 Vbeta primers and 13 Jbeta primers. Using immunoSEQ multiplex PCR, the repertoire was profiled, and TCRdb retains in-frame clones only, with some absent. The sample holds 150,000 to 200,000 clones, about 73% seen once. V was cut by 0 bases and J by 8 bases, with 14 bases left in between. CDR1 and CDR2 (germline): SGDLS, YYNGEE. The length of the CDR3 is 14 residues. A note on this clone: What it binds is unknown.

The chain carries TRBV9 and TRBJ1-2; maybe TRBD1 (5 bases). This receptor was obtained from a woman aged 35 to 49 in good health and CMV-seronegative. The specimen sequenced was PBMCs. CDR3 DNA: TGTGCCAGCAGCGTAGGAATTGGGGGGAAAGGCTACACCTTC. Amino acid sequence: CASSVGIGGKGYTF.